This T cell receptor beta chain was observed in a study of blood T cell repertoires in COVID-19. The germline CDR1 and CDR2 sequences are SNHLY and FYNNEI. The CDR3 is 14 residues long. V lost 11 bases to trimming and J lost 3 bases, with 17 bases between them. Before being deemed recovered, Cohort 3 donors had two negative PCRs, clearance, or symptom resolution. Assay: immunoSEQ multiplex PCR; the TCRdb copy retains only in-frame clones and omits some. The data show approximately 260,000 clones, about 90% seen once. This clonotype was sampled from a woman aged 60 to 75 who had recovered from COVID-19. The chain recombines TRBV2 with TRBJ2-1; perhaps TRBD2 as D (5 bases). Sequencing was performed on PBMCs or T cells enriched from blood (not recorded which). The CDR3 sequence: CAGAVRAVYNEQFF. The CDR3 bases are TGTGCCGGAGCAGTGAGGGCAGTCTACAATGAGCAGTTCTTC.